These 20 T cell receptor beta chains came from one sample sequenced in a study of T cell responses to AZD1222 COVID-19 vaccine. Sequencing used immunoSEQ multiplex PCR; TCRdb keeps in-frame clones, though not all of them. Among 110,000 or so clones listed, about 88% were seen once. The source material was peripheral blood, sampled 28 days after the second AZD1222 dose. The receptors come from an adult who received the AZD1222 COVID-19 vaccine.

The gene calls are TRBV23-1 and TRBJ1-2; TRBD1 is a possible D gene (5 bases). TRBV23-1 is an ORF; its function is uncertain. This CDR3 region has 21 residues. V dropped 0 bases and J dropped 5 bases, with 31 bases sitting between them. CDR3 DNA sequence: TGCGCCAGCAGTCAATCAACGGGACGTATCAGGGAAACCCGTCCTTTTTATGGCTACACCTTC. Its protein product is CASSQSTGRIRETRPFYGYTF.

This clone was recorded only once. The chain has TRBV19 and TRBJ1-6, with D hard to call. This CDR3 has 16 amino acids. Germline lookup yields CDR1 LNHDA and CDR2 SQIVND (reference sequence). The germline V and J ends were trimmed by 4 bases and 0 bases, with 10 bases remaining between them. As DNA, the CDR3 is TGTGCCAGTAGTAGGGAAAGAAGCTCCTATAATTCACCCCTCCACTTT. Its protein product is CASSRERSSYNSPLHF.

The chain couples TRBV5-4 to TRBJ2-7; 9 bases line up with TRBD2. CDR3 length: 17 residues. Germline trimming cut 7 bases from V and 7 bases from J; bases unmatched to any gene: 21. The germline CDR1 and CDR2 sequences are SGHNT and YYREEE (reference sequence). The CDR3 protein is CASSLEGLAGRGLEQYF. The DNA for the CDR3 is TGTGCCAGCTCCCTGGAGGGGCTAGCGGGAAGGGGCCTGGAGCAGTACTTC.

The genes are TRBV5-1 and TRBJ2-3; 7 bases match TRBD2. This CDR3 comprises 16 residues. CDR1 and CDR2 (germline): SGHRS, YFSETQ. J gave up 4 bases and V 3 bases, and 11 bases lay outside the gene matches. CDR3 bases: TGCGCCAGCAGCTCCTCTCGGGGGGAGTGGGCAGATACGCAGTATTTT. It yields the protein CASSSSRGEWADTQYF.

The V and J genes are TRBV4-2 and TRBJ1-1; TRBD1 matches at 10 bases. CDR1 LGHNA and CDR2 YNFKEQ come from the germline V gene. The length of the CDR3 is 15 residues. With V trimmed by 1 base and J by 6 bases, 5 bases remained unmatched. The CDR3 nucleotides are TGTGCCAGCAGCCAAGTCGGGACAGGGGCAGCTGAAGCTTTCTTT. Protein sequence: CASSQVGTGAAEAFF.

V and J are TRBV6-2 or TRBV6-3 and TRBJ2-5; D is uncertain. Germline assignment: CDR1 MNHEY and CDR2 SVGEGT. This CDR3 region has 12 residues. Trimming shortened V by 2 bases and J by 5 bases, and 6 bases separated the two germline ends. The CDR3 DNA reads TGTGCCAGCAGTTACGAACTGGAGACCCAGTACTTC. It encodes CASSYELETQYF.

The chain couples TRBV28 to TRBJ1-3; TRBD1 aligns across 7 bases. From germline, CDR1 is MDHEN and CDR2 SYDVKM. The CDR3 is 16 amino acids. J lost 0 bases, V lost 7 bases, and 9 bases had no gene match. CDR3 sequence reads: CASKRTGTSSGNTIYF. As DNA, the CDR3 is TGTGCCAGCAAGAGGACAGGCACCAGCTCTGGAAACACCATATATTTT.

The CDR3 DNA reads as TGTGCCAGCAGTCCCGGCTTGGACGGGGGCACAGATACGCAGTATTTT. Translating gives CASSPGLDGGTDTQYF. The chain employs TRBV11-3 and TRBJ2-3; a weak D match, TRBD2 (5 bases). V lost 6 bases and J lost 1, with 17 bases in between. Per germline, CDR1 SGHNT and CDR2 YENEEA. The CDR3 loop spans 16 amino acids.

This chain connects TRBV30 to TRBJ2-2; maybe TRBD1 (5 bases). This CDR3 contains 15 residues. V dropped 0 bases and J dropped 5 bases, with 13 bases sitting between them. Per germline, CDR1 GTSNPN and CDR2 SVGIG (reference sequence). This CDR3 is CAWSVGRVRTGELFF. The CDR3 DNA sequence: TGTGCCTGGAGTGTAGGCAGGGTGCGTACCGGGGAGCTGTTTTTT. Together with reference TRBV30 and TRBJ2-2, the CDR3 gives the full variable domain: SQTIHQWPATLVQPVGSPLSLECTVEGTSNPNLYWYRQAAGRGLQLLFYSVGIGQISSEVPQNLSASRPQDRQFILSSKKLLLSDSGFYLCAWSVGRVRTGELFFGEGSRLTVL.

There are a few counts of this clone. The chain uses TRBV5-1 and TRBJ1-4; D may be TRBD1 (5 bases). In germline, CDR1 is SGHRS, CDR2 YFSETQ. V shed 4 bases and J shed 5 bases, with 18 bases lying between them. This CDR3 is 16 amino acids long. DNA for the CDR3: TGCGCCAGCAGCCCAGACCTCGGGGCCGGGAATGAAAAACTGTTTTTT. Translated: CASSPDLGAGNEKLFF.

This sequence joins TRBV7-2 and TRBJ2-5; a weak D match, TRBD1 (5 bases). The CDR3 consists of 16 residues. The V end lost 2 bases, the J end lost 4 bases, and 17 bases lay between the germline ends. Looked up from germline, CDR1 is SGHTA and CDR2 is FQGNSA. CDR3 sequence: CASSLNGQGTSETQYF. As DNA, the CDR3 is TGTGCCAGCAGCTTAAATGGCCAGGGAACATCAGAGACCCAGTACTTC.

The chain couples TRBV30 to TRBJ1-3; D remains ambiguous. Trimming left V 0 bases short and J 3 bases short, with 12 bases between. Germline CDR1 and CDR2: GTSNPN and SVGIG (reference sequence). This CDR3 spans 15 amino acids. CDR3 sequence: CAWSVRRTSGNTIYF. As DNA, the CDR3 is TGTGCCTGGAGTGTACGAAGAACTAGTGGAAACACCATATATTTT. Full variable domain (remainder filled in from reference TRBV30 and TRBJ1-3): SQTIHQWPATLVQPVGSPLSLECTVEGTSNPNLYWYRQAAGRGLQLLFYSVGIGQISSEVPQNLSASRPQDRQFILSSKKLLLSDSGFYLCAWSVRRTSGNTIYFGEGSWLTVV.

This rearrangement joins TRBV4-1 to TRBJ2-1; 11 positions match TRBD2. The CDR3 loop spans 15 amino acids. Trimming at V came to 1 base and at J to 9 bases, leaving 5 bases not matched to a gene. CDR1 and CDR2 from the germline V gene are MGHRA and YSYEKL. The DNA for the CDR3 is TGCGCCAGCAGCCAAGGGCGCCTAGCGGGAGGTGAGCAGTTCTTC. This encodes CASSQGRLAGGEQFF.

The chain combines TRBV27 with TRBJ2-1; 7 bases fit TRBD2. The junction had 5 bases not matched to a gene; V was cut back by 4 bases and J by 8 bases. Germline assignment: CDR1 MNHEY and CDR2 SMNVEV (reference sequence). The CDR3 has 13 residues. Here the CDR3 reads CASSWVRGDEQFF. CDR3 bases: TGTGCCAGCAGTTGGGTCCGGGGGGATGAGCAGTTCTTC.

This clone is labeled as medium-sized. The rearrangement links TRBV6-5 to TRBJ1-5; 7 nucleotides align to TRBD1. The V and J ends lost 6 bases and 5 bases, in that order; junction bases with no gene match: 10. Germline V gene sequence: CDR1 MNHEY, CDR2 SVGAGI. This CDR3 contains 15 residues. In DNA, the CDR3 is TGTGCCAGCAGGCCCCGAGGAGGGGGCTATCAGCCCCAGCATTTT. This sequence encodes CASRPRGGGYQPQHF.

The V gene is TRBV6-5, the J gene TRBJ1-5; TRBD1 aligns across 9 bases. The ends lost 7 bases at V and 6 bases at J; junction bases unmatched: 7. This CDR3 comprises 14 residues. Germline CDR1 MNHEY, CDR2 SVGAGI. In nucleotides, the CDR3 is TGTGCCAGCATTGGGGACAGGGATCGTCAGCCCCAGCATTTT. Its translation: CASIGDRDRQPQHF.

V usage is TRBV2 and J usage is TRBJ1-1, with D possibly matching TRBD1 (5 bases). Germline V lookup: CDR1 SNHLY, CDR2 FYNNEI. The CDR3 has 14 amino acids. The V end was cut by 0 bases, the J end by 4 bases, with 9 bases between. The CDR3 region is CASSEAQGPTEAFF. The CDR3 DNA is TGTGCCAGCAGTGAAGCCCAGGGACCCACTGAAGCTTTCTTT.

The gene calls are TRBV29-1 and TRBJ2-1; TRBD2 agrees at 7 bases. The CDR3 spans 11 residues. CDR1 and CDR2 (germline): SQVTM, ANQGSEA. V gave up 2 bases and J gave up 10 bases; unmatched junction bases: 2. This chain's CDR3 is CSVERREEQFF. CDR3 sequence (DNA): TGCAGCGTTGAACGGCGGGAGGAGCAGTTCTTC.

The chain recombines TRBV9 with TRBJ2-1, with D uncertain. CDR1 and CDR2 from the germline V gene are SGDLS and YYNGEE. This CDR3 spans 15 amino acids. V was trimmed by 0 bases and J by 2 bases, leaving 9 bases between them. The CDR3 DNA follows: TGTGCCAGCAGCGTAGACGGGTTTGCCTACAATGAGCAGTTCTTC. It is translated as CASSVDGFAYNEQFF.

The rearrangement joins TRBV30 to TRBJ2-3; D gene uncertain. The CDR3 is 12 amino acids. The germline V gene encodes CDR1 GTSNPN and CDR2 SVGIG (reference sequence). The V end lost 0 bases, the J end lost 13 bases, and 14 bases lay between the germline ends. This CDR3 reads CAWSVRSRMEYF. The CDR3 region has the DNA TGTGCCTGGAGTGTACGATCCAGGATGGAGTATTTT.